Following are 23 T cell receptor beta chains from one sample sequenced in a study of neurological immune-mediated disorders. TCRdb redid the calling of the 5' RACE reads with MiXCR, one entry per CDR3 protein. The sample carries around 46,000 distinct CDR3 sequences, around 4.3% recorded once. Sequenced material: PBMCs. Receptors were obtained from a woman aged 55-70 years with multiple sclerosis.

This clonotype was picked up many times. The chain is built from TRBV4-3 and TRBJ1-4, with D possibly matching TRBD1 (5 bases). V was trimmed by 0 bases and J by 6 bases, leaving 11 bases between them. The CDR3 runs to 15 residues. Germline CDR1 LGHNA, CDR2 YSLEER. The chain's CDR3 is CASSQDWGMDEKLFF. Written as DNA, the CDR3 is TGCGCCAGCAGCCAAGATTGGGGGATGGATGAAAAACTGTTTTTT.

At least ten counts were recorded for this clonotype. The gene calls are TRBV20-1 and TRBJ2-7; TRBD2 agrees at 7 bases. Trimming removed 6 bases from V and 4 bases from J; junction bases left unmatched: 6. The CDR3 covers 12 residues. Germline V gives CDR1 DFQATT, CDR2 SNEGSKA (reference sequence). The CDR3 region has the DNA TGCAGTGCCAGCGGGACGGGGTACGAGCAGTACGTC. It translates to CSASGTGYEQYV.

The V and J genes are TRBV20-1 and TRBJ2-5, with D possibly matching TRBD2 (6 bases). Germline CDR1 is DFQATT and CDR2 is SNEGSKA (reference sequence). V lost 3 bases, J lost 0 bases, and 11 bases lay in between. The CDR3 consists of 14 residues. CDR3 sequence: CSASMGGYQETQYF. The CDR3, as DNA: TGCAGTGCTAGTATGGGGGGTTACCAAGAGACCCAGTACTTC.

This clonotype has a count of ten or more. The rearrangement links TRBV5-8 to TRBJ2-5, with TRBD1 matching 9 bases. The CDR3 consists of 13 residues. J was trimmed by 6 bases and V by 3 bases; bases with no gene match: 3. The V gene's germline CDR1 is SGHTS and CDR2 YDEGEE. The CDR3 DNA is TGTGCCAGCAGCTCCGGGACAGGGAAGACCCAGTACTTC. This sequence encodes CASSSGTGKTQYF.

There are a few counts of this clonotype. Likely a read error: the CDR3 ends without its conserved phenylalanine or tryptophan. The chain couples TRBV7-9 to TRBJ1-4, with a weak D call TRBD1 (6 bases). Trimming cost V 4 bases and J 6 bases, with 9 bases left between them. This CDR3 is 13 amino acids long. Germline V gene lookup returns CDR1 SEHNR and CDR2 FQNEAQ (reference sequence). CDR3 region: CASSSTGHEKLFI. The CDR3 nucleotides read TGTGCCAGCAGCTCGACAGGACATGAAAAACTGTTTATT.

This clonotype was seen at least ten times. V usage is TRBV10-3 and J usage is TRBJ2-5; either TRBD1 or TRBD2 may fit D (6 bases each). CDR1 ENHRY and CDR2 SYGVKD come from the germline V gene. Deletions cut 4 bases from V and 6 bases from J, with 18 bases between. This CDR3 is 15 amino acids long. DNA of the CDR3: TGTGCCATCAGTGGAGGGGGGCGCGGTGTGAAGACCCAGTACTTC. Translated: CAISGGGRGVKTQYF.

This clonotype was picked up many times. The gene calls are TRBV24-1 and TRBJ2-3; D is unclear. This CDR3 is 14 amino acids long. V dropped 3 bases and J dropped 6 bases, with 12 bases sitting between them. Germline CDR1 reads KGHDR; CDR2 reads SFDVKD. For the CDR3, the DNA is TGTGCCACCAGTGATGCAAATAAGGATGATACGCAGTATTTT. It is translated as CATSDANKDDTQYF.

In this sample, this clonotype turned up many times. The rearrangement uses TRBV28 and TRBJ1-5; TRBD1 aligns across 7 bases. CDR3 length: 13 residues. Germline V CDR1 and CDR2: MDHEN, SYDVKM. With V trimmed by 6 bases and J by 6 bases, 5 bases remained unmatched. CDR3 residues: CASSRDRPQPQHF. CDR3 nucleotide sequence: TGTGCCAGCAGCCGGGACAGACCTCAGCCCCAGCATTTT.

There are many counts of this clonotype. Here the CDR3 reads CASSHKWTSRNEQFF. CDR3 nucleotides: TGCGCCAGCAGCCATAAATGGACTAGCAGAAATGAGCAGTTCTTC. The V and J genes are TRBV4-3 and TRBJ2-1, with 8 bases identical to TRBD2. V shed 3 bases, J shed 7 bases, and the junction held 8 bases outside the gene matches. In germline, CDR1 is LGHNA, CDR2 YSLEER. CDR3 length: 15 residues.

With respect to this clonotype: The junction and the germline gene differ at one end; a read error may be behind it. The genes are TRBV5-1 and TRBJ2-1; D is possibly TRBD2 (6 bases). The CDR3 totals 14 residues. Per the germline V gene, CDR1 is SGHRS and CDR2 is YFSETQ. The chain's CDR3 is CASSLELAWNEQFF. DNA of the CDR3: TGCGCCAGCAGTTTGGAGCTAGCGTGGAATGAGCAGTTCTTC.

Ten or more counts support this clonotype. V gene TRBV28 combines with J gene TRBJ2-5; 8 nucleotides agree with TRBD1. The germline CDR1 and CDR2 sequences are MDHEN and SYDVKM. The CDR3 has 16 residues. The ends lost 4 bases at V and 2 bases at J; junction bases unmatched: 9. The CDR3 protein is CASSSSGTGLQETQYF. The CDR3 DNA follows: TGTGCCAGCAGTTCCTCCGGGACAGGACTACAAGAGACCCAGTACTTC. The full variable domain, its missing parts supplied by reference TRBV28 and TRBJ2-5, is DVKVTQSSRYLVKRTGEKVFLECVQDMDHENMFWYRQDPGLGLRLIYFSYDVKMKEKGDIPEGYSVSREKKERFSLILESASTNQTSMYLCASSSSGTGLQETQYFGPGTRLLVL.

By frequency in the sample, this clonotype is medium-sized (0.01 to 0.1%). The V call is TRBV5-1, the J call TRBJ1-2, with D perhaps TRBD1 (5 bases). This CDR3 has 15 residues. The V and J ends lost 3 bases and 3 bases respectively, with 15 bases between them. Germline V lookup: CDR1 SGHRS, CDR2 YFSETQ. DNA of the CDR3: TGCGCCAGCAGCTCCGACGGGGCGGATCACTATGGCTACACCTTC. It is translated as CASSSDGADHYGYTF.

The V and J genes are TRBV6-1 and TRBJ2-5; D unresolved. Germline V CDR1 and CDR2: MNHNS, SASEGT. The CDR3 runs 13 residues. V lost 3 bases, J lost 0 bases, and 5 bases lay in between. For the CDR3, the DNA is TGTGCCAGCAGTGATATCCACCAAGAGACCCAGTACTTC. Translating it yields CASSDIHQETQYF.

This chain uses TRBV24-1 with TRBJ2-3; no reliable D call. CDR3 length: 11 residues. Germline V CDR1 and CDR2: KGHDR, SFDVKD. Trimming removed 7 bases from V and 6 bases from J, with 7 bases in between. The CDR3 coding sequence is TGTGCCACCAGGGTTGGGGATACGCAGTATTTT. Amino acids: CATRVGDTQYF.

This clonotype was detected many times. The gene calls are TRBV5-1 and TRBJ1-2, with D unclear. The V gene lost 4 bases and the J gene lost 3 bases, with 10 bases spanning the gap. CDR1 SGHRS and CDR2 YFSETQ come from the germline V gene. This CDR3 region has 13 residues. CDR3 bases: TGCGCCAGCAGCCCCACACGGGACTATGGCTACACCTTC. This encodes CASSPTRDYGYTF.

This chain uses TRBV4-1 with TRBJ1-5; D uncertain. Germline loops: CDR1 MGHRA, CDR2 YSYEKL. The CDR3 covers 17 residues. The V end was cut by 0 bases, the J end by 5 bases, with 17 bases between. The CDR3 sequence: CASSQDRSGSEDQPQHF. In DNA, the CDR3 is TGCGCCAGCAGCCAAGATAGGTCCGGCAGCGAAGATCAGCCCCAGCATTTT.

This clonotype showed up just a few times. The gene calls are TRBV20-1 and TRBJ2-3; no clear D gene. Trimming pared 0 bases from V and 6 bases from J, leaving 7 bases between. Germline V lookup: CDR1 DFQATT, CDR2 SNEGSKA (reference sequence). The CDR3 totals 12 residues. Here the CDR3 reads CSARDWRDTQYF. The CDR3 DNA sequence: TGCAGTGCTAGAGATTGGCGCGATACGCAGTATTTT.

This clonotype was seen more than once but under ten times. CDR3 sequence: CASSLLTGGELFF. The CDR3 bases are TGTGCCAGCAGCCTCCTGACGGGGGGGGAGCTGTTTTTT. This rearrangement joins TRBV11-1 to TRBJ2-2; weak D call: TRBD2 (5 bases). Germline V gives CDR1 SGHAT, CDR2 FQDESV (reference sequence). This CDR3 has 13 residues. V lost 5 bases and J lost 8, with 12 bases in between.

This rearrangement joins TRBV7-2 to TRBJ1-1; D is possibly TRBD1 (6 bases). CDR1 and CDR2 from the germline V gene are SGHTA and FQGNSA. The CDR3 runs to 15 residues. Deletions cut 2 bases from V and 1 base from J, with 11 bases between. For the CDR3, the DNA is TGTGCCAGCAGCTTATGGGGGGGCGGGAACACTGAAGCTTTCTTT. Residues: CASSLWGGGNTEAFF. The entire variable domain, with the rest obtained from reference TRBV7-2 and TRBJ1-1, is as follows: GAGVSQSPSNKVTEKGKDVELRCDPISGHTALYWYRQSLGQGLEFLIYFQGNSAPDKSGLPSDRFSAERTGGSVSTLTIQRTQQEDSAVYLCASSLWGGGNTEAFFGQGTRLTVV.

This clonotype was seen at least ten times. This chain joins TRBV5-1 and TRBJ2-2; unclear D gene. The CDR3 spans 12 residues. The V and J ends lost 2 bases and 4 bases respectively, with 3 bases between them. Germline V lookup: CDR1 SGHRS, CDR2 YFSETQ. The chain's CDR3 is CASSFGTGELFF. CDR3 nucleotides: TGCGCCAGCAGCTTTGGCACCGGGGAGCTGTTTTTT. Drawing the rest from reference TRBV5-1 and TRBJ2-2, the complete variable domain is KAGVTQTPRYLIKTRGQQVTLSCSPISGHRSVSWYQQTPGQGLQFLFEYFSETQRNKGNFPGRFSGRQFSNSRSEMNVSTLELGDSALYLCASSFGTGELFFGEGSRLTVL.

This clonotype was detected ten times or more. V and J are TRBV5-1 and TRBJ1-4; 10 bases are shared with TRBD1. The germline CDR1 and CDR2 sequences are SGHRS and YFSETQ. The CDR3 consists of 15 residues. The ends lost 0 bases at V and 6 bases at J; junction bases unmatched: 2. The CDR3 spells CASSLDGTGDEKLFF. For the CDR3, the DNA is TGCGCCAGCAGCTTGGATGGGACAGGGGATGAAAAACTGTTTTTT.

This clonotype was observed at least ten times. V gene TRBV4-1 combines with J gene TRBJ1-2; D gene ambiguous. Germline CDR1 is MGHRA and CDR2 is YSYEKL. Trimming took 3 bases from V and 3 from J, leaving 14 bases between them. The CDR3 is 15 amino acids. The CDR3 loop reads CASSQRVLTHYGYTF. In DNA form, the CDR3 reads TGCGCCAGCAGCCAGCGGGTCCTCACCCACTATGGCTACACCTTC.

The chain employs TRBV5-1 and TRBJ1-1; the D gene is possibly TRBD1 (6 bases). The length of the CDR3 is 13 residues. Germline V gives CDR1 SGHRS, CDR2 YFSETQ. V lost 0 bases, J lost 7 bases, and 10 bases lay in between. The CDR3 DNA reads as TGCGCCAGCAGCTTGGGGGGGGCTAATGAAGCTTTCTTT. Its translation: CASSLGGANEAFF.